This T cell receptor (beta chain) appears in the sequencing data of a study of T cells after yellow fever vaccination. Study overall: It was SMART-Seq v4 Ultra Low Input that prepared the fractions with low cell numbers.

Germline CDR1 reads MGHRA; CDR2 reads YSYEKL. This CDR3 is built from 14 residues. The V and J ends lost 2 bases and 6 bases respectively, with 10 bases between them. In regard to this clonotype: Its specificity is unknown.

Study-wide points: Once the booster was given, most primary-vaccination clones reappeared, at about 95% for CD4 and approximately 88% for CD8. The presence of abundant clonotypes contaminating from the bulk population was possible in FACS-sorted repertoires.

For TCR, cDNA came from 5'RACE template switching, which added a universal primer site and UMIs. A single record per CDR3 protein comes from TCRdb applying MiXCR to the 5' RACE reads. Counted here are about 340,000 distinct CDR3 sequences, approximately 12% occurring once; the ten biggest clones make up more than 3%. Sample: CD4+ T cells sorted from PBMCs, taken 15 days after the yellow fever booster vaccination. The receptor comes from a man aged 18 to 35 who received the YFV17D yellow fever vaccine. The chain employs TRBV4-1 and TRBJ1-4; D possibly corresponds to TRBD1 (5 bases). The CDR3 region has the DNA TGCGCCAGCAGCCAACAGGGAAGGGATGAAAAACTGTTTTTT. This codes for CASSQQGRDEKLFF.